The 5 T cell receptor beta chains presented below share a single source sample, sequenced in a study of T cells after yellow fever vaccination. Using its own MiXCR run on the 5' RACE reads, TCRdb lists one record per CDR3 protein. The data show some 320,000 distinct CDR3 sequences, with over 8% seen just once and roughly 18% held by the top ten. The sample was PBMCs, taken on the day of the first yellow fever vaccination. These TCRs come from a man aged 18 to 35 who received the YFV17D yellow fever vaccine.

This clonotype was observed a few times. This chain joins TRBV7-8 and TRBJ1-1; possibly TRBD1 for D (6 bases). CDR1 and CDR2 (germline): SGHVS, FQNEAQ. V dropped 8 bases and J dropped 5 bases, with 15 bases sitting between them. The CDR3 is made up of 13 amino acids. The DNA for the CDR3 is TGTGCCAGCCTCCCCGGGGGCTGGACTGAAGCTTTCTTT. It yields the protein CASLPGGWTEAFF.

This clonotype was recorded a few times. The chain has TRBV18 and TRBJ2-3; D remains ambiguous. This CDR3 is built from 12 residues. Germline CDR1 KGHSH, CDR2 LQKENI. V was shortened by 2 bases and J by 9 bases, with 9 bases between the two germline ends. CDR3 sequence (DNA): TGTGCCAGCTCACCAAGGCAAGCCACGCAGTATTTT. Residues: CASSPRQATQYF.

This clonotype has a count of ten or more. The chain links TRBV5-1 to TRBJ1-6; D is perhaps TRBD1 (6 bases). This CDR3 region has 15 residues. Trimming stripped 4 bases from V and 7 bases from J, with 15 bases between. Germline loops: CDR1 SGHRS, CDR2 YFSETQ. CDR3 in amino acids: CASSLWTDLNSPLHF. The CDR3 DNA reads TGCGCCAGCAGCCTCTGGACAGACCTAAATTCACCCCTCCACTTT.

This clonotype was seen only a few times. The rearrangement joins TRBV7-3 to TRBJ1-1; no reliable D call. Germline V lookup: CDR1 SGHTA, CDR2 FQGTGA. The CDR3 extends over 14 amino acids. V shed 0 bases and J shed 5 bases, with 10 bases lying between them. The CDR3 DNA follows: TGTGCCAGCAGCTTAACGGCCGCGGGGACTGAAGCTTTCTTT. It encodes CASSLTAAGTEAFF.

This clonotype was seen more than once but under ten times. The V gene is TRBV5-1, the J gene TRBJ1-2; 8 bases fit TRBD1. Germline CDR1 and CDR2: SGHRS and YFSETQ. This CDR3 comprises 12 residues. Trimming at V came to 7 bases and at J to 4 bases, leaving 3 bases not matched to a gene. As DNA, the CDR3 is TGCGCCAGCGGACAGGGTTTCTATGGCTACACCTTC. Protein sequence: CASGQGFYGYTF.